This passage covers 24 T cell receptor beta chains from one sample sequenced in a study of T cells in Graves' hyperthyroidism and ophthalmopathy. It was RNA transcripts that yielded the amplified TCR beta CDR3 regions. A set of HTBI primers served as the primers for a first-round RT-PCR of the TCR CDR3. Using its own MiXCR run on the multiplex PCR reads, TCRdb lists one record per CDR3 protein. Among a few hundred thousand distinct CDR3 sequences listed, about half were seen once. Source material: peripheral blood or thyroid tissue (not recorded which). These receptors were collected from a woman aged 18-29 years with Graves' hyperthyroidism.

There are many counts of this clonotype. V is TRBV6-5 and J is TRBJ2-5; 9 bases fit TRBD1. The CDR3 covers 18 residues. V shed 4 bases, J shed 5 bases, and the junction held 17 bases outside the gene matches. Per the germline V gene, CDR1 is MNHEY and CDR2 is SVGAGI. This chain's CDR3 is CASSSSPTAYRGRETQYF. As DNA, the CDR3 is TGTGCCAGCAGTTCATCCCCTACTGCATACAGGGGGCGGGAGACCCAGTACTTC.

The chain joins TRBV29-1 to TRBJ1-2; 10 bases line up with TRBD1. V dropped 0 bases and J dropped 6; count of bases not matched to a gene: 7. Germline CDR1 reads SQVTM; CDR2 reads ANQGSEA. The CDR3 is 15 residues long. CDR3 sequence reads: CSVEDRGTGEDGYTF. The CDR3 DNA follows: TGCAGCGTTGAAGATCGGGGGACAGGGGAGGATGGCTACACCTTC.

Regarding this clonotype: A much larger clone differs from this one at a single base, so this may be a read error. The V and J genes are TRBV6-1 and TRBJ2-2, with D possibly matching TRBD2 (5 bases). Per the germline V gene, CDR1 is MNHNS and CDR2 is SASEGT. The CDR3 is 13 residues long. The CDR3 is CASRRVNTEELFF. The CDR3 DNA reads TGTGCCAGCAGGAGGGTCAACACCGAGGAGCTGTTTTTT.

V and J are TRBV29-1 and TRBJ1-3; 7 bases align to TRBD1. The CDR3 extends over 16 amino acids. Germline V CDR1 and CDR2: SQVTM, ANQGSEA. Trimming at V came to 7 bases and at J to 3 bases, leaving 15 bases not matched to a gene. The DNA for the CDR3 is TGCAGCGCTACCCGCCGAAACAGGGGAAGTGGAAACACCATATATTTT. Residues: CSATRRNRGSGNTIYF.

This clonotype turned up a few times. The chain carries TRBV27 and TRBJ2-7; 7 bases are a match to TRBD2. The CDR3 totals 15 residues. The ends lost 2 bases at V and 1 base at J; junction bases unmatched: 5. Germline V lookup: CDR1 MNHEY, CDR2 SMNVEV (reference sequence). In DNA, the CDR3 is TGTGCCAGCAGTTTAACGGGGGGACCATCCTACGAGCAGTACTTC. As protein: CASSLTGGPSYEQYF.

This clonotype has only a few counts. The rearrangement links TRBV5-1 to TRBJ2-5; D gene unclear. The CDR3 consists of 14 residues. Trimming removed 3 bases at V and 4 bases at J, with 13 bases between. Per germline, CDR1 SGHRS and CDR2 YFSETQ. CDR3 in DNA: TGCGCCAGCAGCTCATCTAGGGTCCCAGAGACCCAGTACTTC. Translating it yields CASSSSRVPETQYF. The full variable domain, in which reference TRBV5-1 and TRBJ2-5 provide the parts outside the CDR3, is KAGVTQTPRYLIKTRGQQVTLSCSPISGHRSVSWYQQTPGQGLQFLFEYFSETQRNKGNFPGRFSGRQFSNSRSEMNVSTLELGDSALYLCASSSSRVPETQYFGPGTRLLVL.

Written as DNA, the CDR3 is TGCAGTGCGCCGCGGACTAGCGACTACACCTTC. Amino acid sequence: CSAPRTSDYTF. The V call is TRBV20-1, the J call TRBJ1-2; D gene unclear. Germline assignment: CDR1 DFQATT and CDR2 SNEGSKA (reference sequence). Between the trimmed V and J ends, which lost 6 bases and 10 bases, there was a span of 15 bases. This CDR3 is 11 amino acids long.

The chain couples TRBV29-1 to TRBJ2-7; TRBD1 matches 7 bases. Trimming removed 7 bases from V and 0 bases from J; junction bases left unmatched: 3. Germline-derived CDR1 and CDR2 are SQVTM and ANQGSEA. This CDR3 spans 12 amino acids. The CDR3 region is CSEGADSYEQYF. The CDR3 DNA is TGCAGCGAGGGGGCGGACTCCTACGAGCAGTACTTC.

The chain links TRBV20-1 to TRBJ2-7; TRBD2 matches 7 bases. Trimming cost V 5 bases and J 2 bases; bases outside gene matches: 9. CDR3 length: 14 residues. Germline values: CDR1 DFQATT, CDR2 SNEGSKA (reference sequence). This CDR3 reads CSAVGTTLTYEQYF. CDR3 sequence (DNA): TGCAGTGCTGTCGGGACTACCCTAACCTACGAGCAGTACTTC.

V is TRBV25-1 and J is TRBJ1-3; D not resolved. Trimming cost V 1 base and J 0 bases, with 10 bases left between them. The germline V gene has CDR1 MGHDK and CDR2 SYGVNS. The CDR3 has 16 residues. The CDR3 is CASSESGGPSGNTIYF. CDR3 in DNA: TGTGCCAGCAGTGAATCAGGCGGCCCCTCTGGAAACACCATATATTTT.

Ten or more counts support this clonotype. This chain joins TRBV4-2 and TRBJ1-1, with D perhaps matching TRBD1 (5 bases). Per the germline V gene, CDR1 is LGHNA and CDR2 is YNFKEQ. Between the trimmed V and J ends, which lost 3 bases and 0 bases, there was a span of 8 bases. The CDR3 length is 14 residues. The CDR3 DNA is TGTGCCAGCAGCCAGGGGGAGATGAACACTGAAGCTTTCTTT. This translates into CASSQGEMNTEAFF.

This chain links TRBV7-2 with TRBJ2-7; D is perhaps TRBD1 (5 bases). V was cut by 6 bases and J by 7 bases, with 16 bases left in between. Germline assignment: CDR1 SGHTA and CDR2 FQGNSA. There are 13 residues in the CDR3. The CDR3 DNA reads TGTGCCAGCAGACTAACGATGAACAGGGAGCAGTACTTC. Protein product: CASRLTMNREQYF.

This clonotype has just one count. The V gene is TRBV20-1, the J gene TRBJ2-7; 9 nucleotides agree with TRBD1. Germline assignment: CDR1 DFQATT and CDR2 SNEGSKA (reference sequence). V was clipped by 5 bases and J by 5 bases; unmatched bases: 13. The CDR3 extends over 15 amino acids. The CDR3 loop is CSARTGEGGLDEQYF. CDR3 nucleotide sequence: TGCAGTGCTCGGACAGGGGAAGGGGGCCTCGACGAGCAGTACTTC.

The sample holds a few counts of this clonotype. A clone one base away is much larger, so this may be a read error. This chain uses TRBV6-2 or TRBV6-3 with TRBJ2-7; no clear D. Germline CDR1 MNHEY, CDR2 SVGEGT. The CDR3 loop spans 12 amino acids. The V gene lost 4 bases and the J gene lost 3 bases, with 7 bases spanning the gap. The CDR3 region is CASSLDFYEQYF. CDR3 DNA: TGTGCCAGCAGTTTGGATTTCTACGAGCAGTACTTC.

This clonotype was recorded many times. V gene TRBV5-1 combines with J gene TRBJ1-4, with no clear D. This CDR3 spans 15 amino acids. CDR1 and CDR2 (germline): SGHRS, YFSETQ. The V end was cut by 1 base, the J end by 3 bases, with 10 bases between. For the CDR3, the DNA is TGCGCCAGCAGCTTGTCGGCAGCAGCTAATGAAAAACTGTTTTTT. This codes for CASSLSAAANEKLFF.

This clonotype occurred many times. V is TRBV30 and J is TRBJ1-2; 9 bases line up with TRBD1. CDR1 GTSNPN and CDR2 SVGIG come from the germline V gene (reference sequence). V shed 0 bases and J 8 bases; nucleotides not matched to a gene: 4. This CDR3 has 13 residues. CDR3 sequence reads: CAWSVGDRAGYTF. CDR3 sequence (DNA): TGTGCCTGGAGTGTTGGGGACAGGGCAGGCTACACCTTC.

As concerns this clonotype: The CDR3 does not close with the conserved phenylalanine or tryptophan, likely indicating a read error. The DNA is left out, because the CDR3 cannot be placed on it with certainty; the CDR3 is given as TCRdb lists it. The V gene is TRBV7-9, the J gene TRBJ1-3. The CDR3 contains 8 residues when both ends are counted. Germline V gene data show CDR1 as SEHNR and CDR2 as FQNEAQ (reference sequence). The CDR3 loop is CASSLALA.

Concerning this clonotype: No conserved phenylalanine or tryptophan is present at the end of the CDR3, so a read error is the likely explanation. The limits of the CDR3 on the DNA are not certain, so only TCRdb's listed CDR3 is given. The J gene is TRBJ2-7, the V gene TRBV7-9. From germline, CDR1 is SEHNR and CDR2 FQNEAQ (reference sequence). Including both end residues, the CDR3 is 9 amino acids long. Here the CDR3 reads CASSLARSS.

The chain couples TRBV7-9 to TRBJ2-5, with D possibly being TRBD1 (6 bases). V dropped 5 bases and J dropped 5 bases, with 18 bases sitting between them. The CDR3 spans 15 residues. The V gene's germline CDR1 is SEHNR and CDR2 FQNEAQ (reference sequence). As DNA, the CDR3 is TGTGCCAGCAGCATACCGGGACAACTCAATGAGACCCAGTACTTC. Protein sequence: CASSIPGQLNETQYF.

This clonotype showed up many times. This chain connects TRBV6-2 or TRBV6-3 to TRBJ2-7, with 7 bases that match TRBD2. Germline trimming cut 7 bases from V and 5 bases from J; bases unmatched to any gene: 5. The CDR3 is 12 residues long. CDR1 is MNHEY and CDR2 is SVGEGT in the germline V gene. Written as DNA, the CDR3 is TGTGCCAGCAACCGGGACTATGACGAGCAGTACTTC. Translation gives CASNRDYDEQYF.

The chain links TRBV20-1 to TRBJ2-5; 12 bases are shared with TRBD2. V trimming: 3 bases; J trimming: 11 bases; junction bases outside the gene matches: 13. Germline V CDR1 and CDR2: DFQATT, SNEGSKA (reference sequence). This CDR3 has 15 residues. CDR3 protein: CSASSGLAGHNEQYF. CDR3 bases: TGCAGTGCTAGCTCAGGACTAGCGGGACACAATGAGCAGTACTTC.

The CDR3 DNA sequence: TGCAGTGCTAGACCTTCCCTAGGGTTTTTGGGAGGTAGTCAGCCCCAGCATTTT. This codes for CSARPSLGFLGGSQPQHF. The rearrangement uses TRBV20-1 and TRBJ1-5; D gene unclear. V lost 2 bases and J lost 6, with 26 bases in between. Looked up from germline, CDR1 is DFQATT and CDR2 is SNEGSKA (reference sequence). This CDR3 has 18 residues.

This clonotype has at least ten counts. This rearrangement joins TRBV5-6 to TRBJ1-6; D is perhaps TRBD1 (6 bases). From germline, CDR1 is SGHDT and CDR2 YYEEEE. This CDR3 is built from 14 residues. Trimming removed 1 base at V and 8 bases at J, with 10 bases between. The CDR3: CASSLPQGDSPLHF. The CDR3 nucleotides read TGTGCCAGCAGCTTGCCACAGGGCGATTCACCCCTCCACTTT.

The chain links TRBV10-2 to TRBJ2-2, with 10 bases aligning to TRBD1. The length of the CDR3 is 17 residues. Germline trimming cut 1 base from V and 5 bases from J; bases unmatched to any gene: 7. Germline CDR1 WSHSY, CDR2 SAAADI. CDR3: CASSEFGTGDPTGELFF. CDR3 DNA: TGCGCCAGCAGTGAGTTCGGGACAGGGGATCCGACCGGGGAGCTGTTTTTT.